Below, 29 T cell receptor beta chains from the same sample are listed, as sequenced in a study of T-cell memory formation after mild COVID-19. TCRdb recomputed calls from the 5' RACE reads with MiXCR, one row per CDR3 protein. The sample lists just over 350,000 distinct CDR3 sequences; 14% were seen once. The sequencing sample was made of PBMCs or a T cell subset sorted from them (not recorded which). These receptors all come from a man aged 18 to 35 who had mild COVID-19 (a few samples of this study predate the infection). Cell type and time point are not known.

Many counts were recorded for this clonotype. In DNA, the CDR3 is TGCGCCAGCAGCCCGTCGGGACAGGGACGTTCACCCCTCCACTTT. It codes for CASSPSGQGRSPLHF. V gene TRBV5-1 combines with J gene TRBJ1-6, with TRBD1 matching over 9 bases. The CDR3 contains 15 residues. J gave up 9 bases and V 4 bases, and 8 bases lay outside the gene matches. CDR1 is SGHRS, CDR2 YFSETQ, per germline.

This clonotype was picked up a small number of times. The chain carries TRBV7-3 and TRBJ2-2; D is undetermined. The germline V and J ends were trimmed by 5 bases and 7 bases, with 8 bases remaining between them. This CDR3 has 12 amino acids. From germline, CDR1 is SGHTA and CDR2 FQGTGA. The CDR3 loop is CASSDVIGELFF. CDR3 sequence (DNA): TGTGCCAGCAGCGACGTAATCGGGGAGCTGTTTTTT.

This chain connects TRBV6-2 or TRBV6-3 to TRBJ2-6, with D hard to call. CDR3 length: 15 amino acids. Germline CDR1 is MNHEY and CDR2 is SVGEGT. Trimming removed 5 bases at V and 0 bases at J, with 8 bases between. The CDR3 coding sequence is TGTGCCAGCAGTACCAGGAGCTCTGGGGCCAACGTCCTGACTTTC. Amino acids: CASSTRSSGANVLTF.

The rearrangement links TRBV6-2 or TRBV6-3 to TRBJ2-7; a possible D gene is TRBD1 (6 bases). The CDR3 has 15 residues. Germline V gene data show CDR1 as MNHEY and CDR2 as SVGEGT. V gave up 4 bases and J gave up 3 bases, with 16 bases separating them. CDR3 DNA sequence: TGTGCCAGCAGTTCCGACCTGGGCAGGGGCTACGAGCAGTACGTC. Amino acid sequence: CASSSDLGRGYEQYV.

This clonotype has only a few counts. The chain employs TRBV6-5 and TRBJ1-1, with TRBD1 matching 7 bases. Germline V gives CDR1 MNHEY, CDR2 SVGAGI. V was clipped by 4 bases and J by 3 bases; unmatched bases: 8. The length of the CDR3 is 15 residues. The DNA of the CDR3 is TGTGCCAGCAGTTCCGTTTGGACAGGAGACACTGAAGCTTTCTTT. Translation gives CASSSVWTGDTEAFF.

This chain links TRBV6-5 with TRBJ1-6; the match to TRBD1 covers 9 bases. The CDR3 is 16 amino acids. The J segment lost 10 bases and the V segment lost 6 bases, leaving 13 bases of the junction unmatched. Germline V CDR1 and CDR2: MNHEY, SVGAGI. The CDR3 DNA sequence: TGTGCCAGCAGGCGCGACCTGACAGGGGGAAGCTCACCCCTCCACTTT. Its protein product is CASRRDLTGGSSPLHF.

V gene TRBV4-3 combines with J gene TRBJ2-2, with D unclear. This CDR3 contains 11 residues. Trimming took 3 bases from V and 6 from J, leaving 2 bases between them. Germline assignment: CDR1 LGHNA and CDR2 YSLEER. The CDR3 is CASSHAGELFF. The CDR3 DNA sequence: TGCGCCAGCAGCCACGCCGGGGAGCTGTTTTTT.

This clonotype was seen a few times. The chain uses TRBV20-1 and TRBJ2-7, with 8 nucleotides matching TRBD1. Unmatched junction bases numbered 8, after V lost 2 bases and J lost 5 bases. CDR3 length equals 14 residues. Germline CDR1 and CDR2: DFQATT and SNEGSKA (reference sequence). DNA of the CDR3: TGCAGTGCTAGAAAACCAGGGGGCTGGAACGAGCAGTACGTC. Amino acids: CSARKPGGWNEQYV.

The gene calls are TRBV5-1 and TRBJ2-5; 9 bases line up with TRBD1. The CDR3 contains 17 residues. The V segment lost 0 bases and the J segment 2 bases; nucleotides outside the gene matches: 8. In germline, CDR1 is SGHRS, CDR2 YFSETQ. CDR3 sequence (DNA): TGCGCCAGCAGCTTGGGGCCTACTGGGACAGGGCAAGAGACCCAGTACTTC. Protein product: CASSLGPTGTGQETQYF.

Only a few counts were recorded for this clonotype. V gene TRBV15 combines with J gene TRBJ2-7; D gene ambiguous. The germline V gene encodes CDR1 LNHNV and CDR2 YYDKDF (reference sequence). The CDR3 is 15 residues long. V shed 5 bases and J shed 2 bases, with 16 bases lying between them. The CDR3: CATSSRATTTYEQYF. Here the CDR3 DNA reads TGTGCCACCAGCTCCCGAGCGACAACTACCTACGAGCAGTACTTC.

In its sample, this clonotype was seen a few times. J is TRBJ2-2 and V is TRBV11-3; 11 positions agree with TRBD2. J gave up 0 bases and V 5 bases, and 2 bases lay outside the gene matches. The germline V gene encodes CDR1 SGHNT and CDR2 YENEEA. The length of the CDR3 is 16 residues. This CDR3 is CASSSSGGANTGELFF. The DNA of the CDR3 is TGTGCCAGCAGCAGTAGCGGGGGGGCGAACACCGGGGAGCTGTTTTTT.

The V gene is TRBV27, the J gene TRBJ2-2, with D hard to call. Per the germline V gene, CDR1 is MNHEY and CDR2 is SMNVEV (reference sequence). The CDR3 has 15 amino acids. Trimming cost V 2 bases and J 2 bases, with 9 bases left between them. In DNA form, the CDR3 reads TGTGCCAGCAGTTTAGAGTCCGCCAACACCGGGGAGCTGTTTTTT. Amino acids: CASSLESANTGELFF.

The chain couples TRBV7-8 to TRBJ2-2; D gene unclear. From germline, CDR1 is SGHVS and CDR2 FQNEAQ. The CDR3 spans 14 residues. V was cut by 6 bases and J by 0 bases, with 8 bases left in between. The CDR3 loop is CASRSSANTGELFF. As DNA, the CDR3 is TGTGCCAGCAGGAGTTCCGCGAACACCGGGGAGCTGTTTTTT.

The chain carries TRBV20-1 and TRBJ2-1; D is unclear. V dropped 7 bases and J dropped 8 bases, with 12 bases sitting between them. The germline CDR1 and CDR2 sequences are DFQATT and SNEGSKA (reference sequence). The CDR3 consists of 11 residues. CDR3 amino acids: CSGGVLDEQFF. DNA for the CDR3: TGCAGTGGAGGAGTCTTAGATGAGCAGTTCTTC.

The V gene is TRBV6-5, the J gene TRBJ2-7, with 9 positions matching TRBD1. The germline CDR1 and CDR2 sequences are MNHEY and SVGAGI. This CDR3 has 16 residues. V was clipped by 5 bases and J by 2 bases; unmatched bases: 10. The CDR3 nucleotides are TGTGCCAGCAGTCAGGGACAGGGTCCGCCTCCCTACGAGCAGTACTTC. Protein sequence: CASSQGQGPPPYEQYF.

V gene TRBV20-1 combines with J gene TRBJ1-1; 7 bases are shared with TRBD1. Germline CDR1 DFQATT, CDR2 SNEGSKA (reference sequence). V lost 0 bases to trimming and J lost 1 base; unmatched junction nucleotides: 5. The CDR3 covers 15 residues. The DNA of the CDR3 is TGCAGTGCTAGAGATCCGGGACAGCCGAACACTGAAGCTTTCTTT. It translates to CSARDPGQPNTEAFF.

This clonotype was seen a handful of times. J is TRBJ2-1 and V is TRBV5-1, with D possibly being TRBD2 (6 bases). The CDR3 runs 14 residues. Trimming stripped 3 bases from V and 7 bases from J, with 14 bases between. Germline lookup yields CDR1 SGHRS and CDR2 YFSETQ. Here the CDR3 reads CASSSLAGRNEQFF. CDR3 DNA: TGCGCCAGCAGCTCCCTGGCGGGGAGGAATGAGCAGTTCTTC.

This rearrangement joins TRBV28 to TRBJ2-7; D unclear. V was cut by 7 bases and J by 5 bases, with 12 bases left in between. This CDR3 comprises 12 residues. From germline, CDR1 is MDHEN and CDR2 SYDVKM. For the CDR3, the DNA is TGTGCCAGCACTACATCGGGCCACGAGCAGTACGTC. Translation: CASTTSGHEQYV.

This clonotype was seen at least ten times. The chain carries TRBV29-1 and TRBJ2-5, with 8 bases that match TRBD2. This CDR3 comprises 13 residues. Per germline, CDR1 SQVTM and CDR2 ANQGSEA. The junction had 7 bases not matched to a gene; V was cut back by 7 bases and J by 3 bases. CDR3 residues: CSEAAGGEETQYF. The CDR3 DNA follows: TGCAGCGAAGCCGCGGGGGGCGAAGAGACCCAGTACTTC.

This clonotype has just a few counts. The V call is TRBV7-2, the J call TRBJ1-1; the D gene is possibly TRBD1 (6 bases). The length of the CDR3 is 15 residues. V dropped 5 bases and J dropped 4 bases, with 17 bases sitting between them. Germline V gene lookup returns CDR1 SGHTA and CDR2 FQGNSA. The CDR3 sequence: CASSRPPQGGTEAFF. Written as DNA, the CDR3 is TGTGCCAGCAGCCGACCGCCACAGGGAGGCACTGAAGCTTTCTTT.

This clonotype was detected only a few times. The rearrangement links TRBV25-1 to TRBJ1-2, with D possibly being TRBD1 (6 bases). The germline CDR1 and CDR2 sequences are MGHDK and SYGVNS. Trimming cost V 8 bases and J 7 bases, with 17 bases left between them. The CDR3 covers 13 residues. As DNA, the CDR3 is TGTGCCAGCTCTCCTCTCTTGGGGGCTGGCTACACCTTC. Protein product: CASSPLLGAGYTF.

In this sample, this clonotype turned up a few times. J is TRBJ1-1 and V is TRBV28; weak D call: TRBD1 (5 bases). Trimming removed 6 bases at V and 5 bases at J, with 13 bases between. CDR1 and CDR2 (germline): MDHEN, SYDVKM. CDR3 length: 13 residues. For the CDR3, the DNA is TGTGCCAGCAGCCGGGCGGGGCCTACTGAAGCTTTCTTT. Residues: CASSRAGPTEAFF.

This clonotype was seen repeatedly, ten times or more. The chain uses TRBV6-5 and TRBJ2-7; TRBD2 matches at 12 bases. CDR3 length: 15 residues. J gave up 1 base and V 4 bases, and 2 bases lay outside the gene matches. Germline lookup yields CDR1 MNHEY and CDR2 SVGAGI. The CDR3 sequence: CASSLLAGGSYEQYV. The CDR3 region has the DNA TGTGCCAGCAGTTTACTAGCGGGGGGTTCCTACGAGCAGTACGTC.

The chain links TRBV12-3 or TRBV12-4 to TRBJ1-2; D remains ambiguous. This CDR3 region has 12 residues. Trimming took 2 bases from V and 7 from J, leaving 8 bases between them. The CDR3 DNA reads TGTGCCAGCAGTTTATCCGCCGGTGGCTACACCTTC. Encoded protein: CASSLSAGGYTF.

This clonotype has a single count. The chain joins TRBV9 to TRBJ1-1, with a tentative D call TRBD1 (5 bases). Germline V CDR1 and CDR2: SGDLS, YYNGEE. V was pared by 4 bases and J by 4 bases, with 17 bases between. This CDR3 has 15 amino acids. CDR3 coding DNA: TGTGCCAGCAGCCCCCCCGCCGGGGCGAGCACTGAAGCTTTCTTT. This codes for CASSPPAGASTEAFF.

The rearrangement joins TRBV5-1 to TRBJ2-2, with D hard to call. Trimming took off 5 bases at V and 8 bases at J, with 10 bases between the two ends. The germline V gene encodes CDR1 SGHRS and CDR2 YFSETQ. The CDR3 has 12 amino acids. The CDR3 protein is CASSTEPGELFF. For the CDR3, the DNA is TGCGCCAGCAGTACGGAGCCAGGGGAGCTGTTTTTT.

This chain uses TRBV29-1 with TRBJ2-1; TRBD2 aligns across 9 bases. Germline CDR1 and CDR2: SQVTM and ANQGSEA. The V and J ends lost 5 bases and 3 bases, in that order; junction bases with no gene match: 2. CDR3 length: 13 residues. As DNA, the CDR3 is TGCAGCGTTCCTAGCGGGGACTACAATGAGCAGTTCTTC. Translation gives CSVPSGDYNEQFF.

The chain is built from TRBV9 and TRBJ1-2; 11 bases map to TRBD1. Germline loops: CDR1 SGDLS, CDR2 YYNGEE. V was pared by 4 bases and J by 6 bases, with 11 bases of the junction left unmatched. The CDR3 is made up of 16 amino acids. CDR3 in amino acids: CASSPRTGGALDGYTF. In DNA, the CDR3 is TGTGCCAGCAGCCCGAGGACAGGGGGCGCGTTGGATGGCTACACCTTC.

In this sample, this clonotype turned up a few times. V and J are TRBV7-7 and TRBJ2-7; D uncertain. The CDR3 totals 15 residues. The germline gives CDR1 SSHAT, CDR2 FNYEAQ (reference sequence). V lost 5 bases, J lost 2 bases, and 16 bases lay in between. The CDR3 nucleotides are TGTGCCAGCAGCCCTCATCTTGCCAGGCCCTACGAGCAGTACTTC. Encoded protein: CASSPHLARPYEQYF.